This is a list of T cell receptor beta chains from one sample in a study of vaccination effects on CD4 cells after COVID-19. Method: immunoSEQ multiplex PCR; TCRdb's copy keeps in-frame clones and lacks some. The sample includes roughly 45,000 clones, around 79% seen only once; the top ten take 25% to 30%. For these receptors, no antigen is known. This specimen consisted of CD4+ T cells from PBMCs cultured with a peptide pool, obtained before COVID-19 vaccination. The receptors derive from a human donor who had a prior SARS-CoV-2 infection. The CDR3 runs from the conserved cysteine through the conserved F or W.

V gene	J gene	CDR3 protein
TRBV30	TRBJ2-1	CACPHLAYYNEQFF
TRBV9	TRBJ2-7	CASSKRGTSGRFGDEQYF
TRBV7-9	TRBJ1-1	CASSFRGGPEAFF
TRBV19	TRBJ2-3	CASGGDRVRADTQYF
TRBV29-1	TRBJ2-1	CSVALRLAIQPNEQFF
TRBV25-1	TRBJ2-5	CASSVGSLETQYF
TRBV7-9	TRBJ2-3	CASSHNIDTQYF
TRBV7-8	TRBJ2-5	CASSNYQETQYF
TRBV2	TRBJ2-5	CASSPQETQYF
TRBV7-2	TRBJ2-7	CASSLEGLVIHEQYF
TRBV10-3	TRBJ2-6	CAISEGGTGANVLTF
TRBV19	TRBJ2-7	CASRPRQGGYEQYF
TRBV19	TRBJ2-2	CASSTRQGASNGELFF
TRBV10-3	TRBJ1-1	CAVSGGSPEAFF
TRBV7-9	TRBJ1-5	CASSLQGNQPQHF
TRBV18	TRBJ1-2	CASSAGSRYGYTF
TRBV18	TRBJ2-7	CASSPPSVHEQYF
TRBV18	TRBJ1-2	CASSDGQGVKGYTF
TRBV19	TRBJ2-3	CASSITRDGGTQYF
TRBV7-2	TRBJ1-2	CASSSGLNYGYTF
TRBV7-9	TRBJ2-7	CASSLSTGDLREQYF
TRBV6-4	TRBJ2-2	CASSRTLNTGELFF
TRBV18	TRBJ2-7	CASSPRQGRYEQYF
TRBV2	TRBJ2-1	CASSEGWGGYEQFF
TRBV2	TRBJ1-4	CASSEMRGDNEKLFF